This entry describes one TCR beta chain. As processed by the authors: Reference gene primers were amplified, and this amplification served to estimate nucleated cell counts. Method: immunoSEQ multiplex PCR; TCRdb's copy keeps in-frame clones and lacks some. That table supplies the V and J calls and clone size; D and trimming were determined from the DNA. The sample holds about 120,000 clones, approximately 90% seen once. The data were taken from a study of blood T cell repertoires in COVID-19. The wider study: Sample material is recorded as cDNA or gDNA derived from T cells, B-cell-depleted T cells, or PBMCs.

V shed 4 bases, J shed 2 bases, and the junction held 8 bases outside the gene matches. The CDR3 spans 17 residues. CDR1 is SGDLS, CDR2 YYNGEE, per germline. The TCR sequence derives from a human donor with active COVID-19. The donor label of this sample is uncertain. The chain recombines TRBV9 with TRBJ1-5; TRBD1 aligns across 11 bases. Sequencing was carried out using peripheral blood. Here the CDR3 DNA reads TGTGCCAGCAGCAATGGACAGGGGGCGCCTGGCAATCAGCCCCAGCATTTT. It is translated as CASSNGQGAPGNQPQHF.